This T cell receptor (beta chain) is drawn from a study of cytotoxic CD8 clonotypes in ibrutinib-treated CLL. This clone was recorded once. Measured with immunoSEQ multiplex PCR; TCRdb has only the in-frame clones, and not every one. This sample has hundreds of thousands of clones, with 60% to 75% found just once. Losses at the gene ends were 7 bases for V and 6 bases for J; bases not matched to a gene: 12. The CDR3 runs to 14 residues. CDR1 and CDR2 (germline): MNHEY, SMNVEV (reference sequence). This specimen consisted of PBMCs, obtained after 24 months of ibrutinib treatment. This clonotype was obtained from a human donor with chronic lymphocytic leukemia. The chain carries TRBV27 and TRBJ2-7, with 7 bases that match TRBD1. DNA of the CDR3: TGTGCCAGCACCGTACCGGGACAGCCCTCCGAGCAGTACTTC. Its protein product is CASTVPGQPSEQYF.